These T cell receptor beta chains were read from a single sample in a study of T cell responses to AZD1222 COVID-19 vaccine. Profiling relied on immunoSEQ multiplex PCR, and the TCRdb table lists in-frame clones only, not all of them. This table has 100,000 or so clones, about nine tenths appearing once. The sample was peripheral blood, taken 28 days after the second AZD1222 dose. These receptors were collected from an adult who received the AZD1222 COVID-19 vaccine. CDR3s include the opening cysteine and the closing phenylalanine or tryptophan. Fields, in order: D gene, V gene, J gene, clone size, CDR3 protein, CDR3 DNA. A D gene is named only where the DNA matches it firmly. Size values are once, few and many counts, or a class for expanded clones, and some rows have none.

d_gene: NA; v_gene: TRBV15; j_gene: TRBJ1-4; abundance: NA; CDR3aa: CATSRVGSEKLFF; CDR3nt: TGTGCCACCAGCAGAGTTGGCAGTGAAAAACTGTTTTTT
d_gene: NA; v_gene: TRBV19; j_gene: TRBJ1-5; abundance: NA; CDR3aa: CASNEGQSNQPQHF; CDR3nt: TGTGCCAGTAATGAGGGGCAGAGCAATCAGCCCCAGCATTTT
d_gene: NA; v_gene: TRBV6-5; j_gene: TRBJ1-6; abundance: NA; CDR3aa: CASSYQGRRGNSPLHF; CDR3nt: TGTGCCAGCAGTTACCAAGGCCGGCGTGGAAATTCACCCCTCCACTTT
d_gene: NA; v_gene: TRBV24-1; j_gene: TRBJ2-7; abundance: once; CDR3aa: CATSDLPQSEQYF; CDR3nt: TGTGCCACCAGTGATTTGCCCCAATCCGAGCAGTACTTC
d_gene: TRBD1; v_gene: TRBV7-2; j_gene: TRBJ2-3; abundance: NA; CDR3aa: CASSKGDSPSTDTQYF; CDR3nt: TGTGCCAGCAGTAAGGGGGACAGCCCGAGCACAGATACGCAGTATTTT
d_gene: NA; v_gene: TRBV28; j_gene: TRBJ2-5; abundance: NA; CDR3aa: CASSLPAGLETQYF; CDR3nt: TGTGCCAGCAGTTTACCGGCAGGGTTGGAGACCCAGTACTTC
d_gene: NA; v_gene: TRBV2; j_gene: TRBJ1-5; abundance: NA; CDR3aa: CASTDQGLKEQPQHF; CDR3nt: TGTGCCAGCACTGACCAGGGCCTAAAAGAACAGCCCCAGCATTTT
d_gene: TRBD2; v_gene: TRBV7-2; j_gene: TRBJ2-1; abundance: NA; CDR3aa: CASSLEAGGPEQFF; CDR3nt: TGTGCCAGCAGCTTAGAGGCGGGGGGGCCTGAGCAGTTCTTC
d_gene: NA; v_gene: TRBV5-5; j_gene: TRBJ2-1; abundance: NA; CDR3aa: CASSLSSGLNEQFF; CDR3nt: TGTGCCAGCAGCTTGAGTTCGGGGCTCAATGAGCAGTTCTTC
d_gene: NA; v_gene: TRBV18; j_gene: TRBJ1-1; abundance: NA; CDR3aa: CASSPAKHTEAFF; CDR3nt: TGTGCCAGCTCACCGGCTAAGCACACTGAAGCTTTCTTT
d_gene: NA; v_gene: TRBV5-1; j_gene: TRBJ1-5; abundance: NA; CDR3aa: CASSLAGGPLSNQPQHF; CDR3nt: TGCGCCAGCAGCTTGGCCGGGGGTCCGTTGAGCAATCAGCCCCAGCATTTT
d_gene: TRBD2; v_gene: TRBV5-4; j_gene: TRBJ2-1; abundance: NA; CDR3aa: CASSLLAGEQFF; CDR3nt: TGTGCCAGCAGCTTGCTAGCGGGTGAGCAGTTCTTC
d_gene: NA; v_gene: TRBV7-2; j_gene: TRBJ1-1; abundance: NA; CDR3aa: CASSLRAKTEAFF; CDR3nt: TGTGCCAGCAGCTTACGAGCCAAAACTGAAGCTTTCTTT
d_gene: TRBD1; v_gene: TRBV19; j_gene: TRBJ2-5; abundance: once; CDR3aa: CASSDRGRQETQYF; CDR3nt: TGTGCCAGTAGTGACAGGGGGCGTCAAGAGACCCAGTACTTC
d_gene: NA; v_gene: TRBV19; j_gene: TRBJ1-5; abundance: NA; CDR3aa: CASSTTGGSNQPQHF; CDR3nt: TGTGCCAGTAGTACGACAGGTGGAAGCAATCAGCCCCAGCATTTT
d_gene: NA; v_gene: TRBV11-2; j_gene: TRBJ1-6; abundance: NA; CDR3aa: CASSYQTVYNSPLHF; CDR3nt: TGTGCCAGCAGCTACCAGACAGTGTATAATTCACCCCTCCACTTT
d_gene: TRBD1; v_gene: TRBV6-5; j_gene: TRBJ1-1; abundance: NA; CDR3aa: CASSKGQGKAFF; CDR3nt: TGTGCCAGCAGCAAGGGACAGGGAAAAGCTTTCTTT
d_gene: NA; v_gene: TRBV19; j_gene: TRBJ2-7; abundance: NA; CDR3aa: CASSLDSTYEQYF; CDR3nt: TGTGCCAGTAGTCTTGACAGCACCTACGAGCAGTACTTC
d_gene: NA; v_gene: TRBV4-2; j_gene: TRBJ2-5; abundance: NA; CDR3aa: CASSQFPQETQYF; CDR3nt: TGTGCCAGCAGCCAATTTCCACAAGAGACCCAGTACTTC
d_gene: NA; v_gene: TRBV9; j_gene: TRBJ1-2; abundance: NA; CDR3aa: CASSAGGYGYTF; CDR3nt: TGTGCCAGCAGTGCAGGAGGCTATGGCTACACCTTC
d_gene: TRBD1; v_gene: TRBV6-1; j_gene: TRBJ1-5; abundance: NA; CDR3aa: CASSDRTGWVSQPQHF; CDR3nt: TGTGCCAGCAGTGATCGGACAGGGTGGGTAAGCCAGCCCCAGCATTTT
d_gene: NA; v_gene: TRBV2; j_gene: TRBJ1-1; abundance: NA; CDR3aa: CASIVGHEAFF; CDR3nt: TGTGCCAGCATAGTAGGCCATGAAGCTTTCTTT
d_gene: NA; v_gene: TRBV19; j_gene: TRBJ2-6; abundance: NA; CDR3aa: CASTQTGSGANVLTF; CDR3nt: TGTGCCAGTACCCAGACCGGCTCTGGGGCCAACGTCCTGACTTTC
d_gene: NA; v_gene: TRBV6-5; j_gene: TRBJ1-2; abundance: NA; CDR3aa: CASSYSGSSGYTF; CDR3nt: TGTGCCAGCAGTTACTCAGGGAGCTCTGGCTACACCTTC
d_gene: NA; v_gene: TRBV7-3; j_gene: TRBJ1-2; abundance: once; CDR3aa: CASSLNARDGYTF; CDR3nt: TGTGCCAGCAGCTTAAACGCCAGGGACGGCTACACCTTC
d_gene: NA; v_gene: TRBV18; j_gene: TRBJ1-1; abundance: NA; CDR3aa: CASSPSGSTEAFF; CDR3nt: TGTGCCAGCTCACCTTCGGGGAGTACTGAAGCTTTCTTT
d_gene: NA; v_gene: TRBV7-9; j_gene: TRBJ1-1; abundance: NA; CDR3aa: CASSWGQNTEAFF; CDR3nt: TGTGCCAGCAGCTGGGGACAGAACACTGAAGCTTTCTTT
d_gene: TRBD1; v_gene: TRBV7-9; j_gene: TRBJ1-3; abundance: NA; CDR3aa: CASSPRGRQGNTIYF; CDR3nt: TGTGCCAGCAGCCCCAGGGGGCGACAGGGAAACACCATATATTTT
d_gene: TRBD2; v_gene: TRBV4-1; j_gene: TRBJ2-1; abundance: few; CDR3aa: CASSPPLTSGAKNEQFF; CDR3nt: TGCGCCAGCAGCCCTCCATTAACTAGCGGGGCTAAAAATGAGCAGTTCTTC
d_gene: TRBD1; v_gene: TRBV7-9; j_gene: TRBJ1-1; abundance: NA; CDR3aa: CASSLIQGEVEAFF; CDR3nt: TGTGCCAGCAGCCTTATCCAGGGGGAAGTTGAAGCTTTCTTT
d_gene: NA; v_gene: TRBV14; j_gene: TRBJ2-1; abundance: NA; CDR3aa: CASSQDWDEQFF; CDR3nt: TGTGCCAGCAGCCAGGACTGGGATGAGCAGTTCTTC
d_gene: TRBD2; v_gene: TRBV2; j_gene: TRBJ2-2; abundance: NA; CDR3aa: CASSRLLAGAGELFF; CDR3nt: TGTGCCAGCAGCCGACTTCTAGCGGGGGCCGGGGAGCTGTTTTTT
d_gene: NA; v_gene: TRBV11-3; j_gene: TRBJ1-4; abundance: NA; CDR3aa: CASSLRGANEKLFF; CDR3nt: TGTGCCAGCAGCTTAAGGGGCGCTAATGAAAAACTGTTTTTT
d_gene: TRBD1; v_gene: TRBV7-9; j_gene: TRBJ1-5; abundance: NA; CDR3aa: CASRGRGLQPQHF; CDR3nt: TGTGCCAGCAGGGGAAGGGGGCTTCAGCCCCAGCATTTT
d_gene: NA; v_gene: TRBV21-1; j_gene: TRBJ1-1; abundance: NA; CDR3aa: CASIPGGIFTEAFF; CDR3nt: TGTGCCAGCATTCCAGGGGGGATATTCACTGAAGCTTTCTTT
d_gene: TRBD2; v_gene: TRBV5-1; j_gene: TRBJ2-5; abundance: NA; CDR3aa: CASSLALAAQETQYF; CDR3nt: TGCGCCAGCAGCTTAGCCCTAGCGGCCCAAGAGACCCAGTACTTC
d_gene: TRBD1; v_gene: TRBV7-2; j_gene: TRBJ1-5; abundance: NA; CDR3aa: CASSPRQGNWNQPQHF; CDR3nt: TGTGCCAGCAGCCCCCGACAGGGGAATTGGAATCAGCCCCAGCATTTT
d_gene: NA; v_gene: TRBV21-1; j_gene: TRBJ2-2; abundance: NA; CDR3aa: CASTGGLAGGFTGELFF; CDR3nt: TGTGCCAGCACCGGGGGACTAGCGGGGGGATTCACCGGGGAGCTGTTTTTT
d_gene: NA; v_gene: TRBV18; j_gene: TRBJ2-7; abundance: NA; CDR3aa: CASSPTGYEQYF; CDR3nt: TGTGCCAGCTCACCAACCGGTTACGAGCAGTACTTC
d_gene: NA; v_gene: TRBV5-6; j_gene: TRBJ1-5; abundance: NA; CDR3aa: CASSPNWARRSNQPQHF; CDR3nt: TGTGCCAGCAGCCCCAATTGGGCGCGAAGGAGCAATCAGCCCCAGCATTTT
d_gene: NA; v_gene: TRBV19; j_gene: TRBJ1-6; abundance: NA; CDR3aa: CASSAIGTYLYSPLHF; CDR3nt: TGTGCCAGTAGTGCTATCGGGACCTATCTTTATTCACCCCTCCACTTT
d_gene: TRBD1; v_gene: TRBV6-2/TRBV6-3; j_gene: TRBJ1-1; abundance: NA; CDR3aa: CASSTGVGDTEAFF; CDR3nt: TGTGCCAGCAGTACAGGGGTGGGGGACACTGAAGCTTTCTTT
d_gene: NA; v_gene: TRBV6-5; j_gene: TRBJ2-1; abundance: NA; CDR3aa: CASRTFADFQGEQFF; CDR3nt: TGTGCCAGCAGAACCTTTGCGGACTTCCAGGGTGAGCAGTTCTTC
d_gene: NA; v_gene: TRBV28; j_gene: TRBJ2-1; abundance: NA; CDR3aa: CASKNPGDSSYNEQFF; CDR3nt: TGTGCCAGCAAGAACCCAGGTGATAGCTCCTACAATGAGCAGTTCTTC
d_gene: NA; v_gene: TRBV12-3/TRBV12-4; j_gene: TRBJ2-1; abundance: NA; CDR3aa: CASSLTVYNEQFF; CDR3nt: TGTGCCAGCAGTTTAACGGTGTACAATGAGCAGTTCTTC
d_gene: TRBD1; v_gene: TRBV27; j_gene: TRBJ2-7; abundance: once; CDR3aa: CPEPPPGQSTYEQYF; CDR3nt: TGTCCTGAACCCCCCCCGGGACAGAGTACCTACGAGCAGTACTTC
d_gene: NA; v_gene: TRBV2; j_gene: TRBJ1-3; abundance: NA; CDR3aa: CASSGGSGNTIYF; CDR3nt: TGTGCCAGCAGTGGGGGCTCTGGAAACACCATATATTTT
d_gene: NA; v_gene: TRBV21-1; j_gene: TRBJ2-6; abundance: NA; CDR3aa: CASSVGTGANVLTF; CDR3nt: NA
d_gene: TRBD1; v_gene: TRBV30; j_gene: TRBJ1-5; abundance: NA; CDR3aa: CAFGTEFSNQPQHF; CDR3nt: TGTGCCTTTGGGACAGAATTTAGCAATCAGCCCCAGCATTTT
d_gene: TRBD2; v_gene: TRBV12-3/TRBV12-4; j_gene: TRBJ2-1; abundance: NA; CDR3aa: CASSLAGGIEQFF; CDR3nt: TGTGCCAGCAGTTTGGCGGGGGGGATTGAGCAGTTCTTC
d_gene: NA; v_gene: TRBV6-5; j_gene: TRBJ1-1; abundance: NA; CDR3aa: CASSYSPYQGTEAFF; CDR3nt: TGTGCCAGCAGTTACTCGCCGTACCAAGGGACTGAAGCTTTCTTT
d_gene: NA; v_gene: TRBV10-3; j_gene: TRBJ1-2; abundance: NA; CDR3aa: CAISEQGGSYGYTF; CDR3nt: TGTGCCATCAGTGAGCAGGGCGGTAGCTATGGCTACACCTTC
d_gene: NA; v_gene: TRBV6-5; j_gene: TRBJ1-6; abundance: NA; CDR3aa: CASSYPPPYNSPLHF; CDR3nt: TGTGCCAGCAGTTACCCCCCTCCCTATAATTCACCCCTCCACTTT
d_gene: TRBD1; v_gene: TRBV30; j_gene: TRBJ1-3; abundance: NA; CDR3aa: CAWEQGAAGNTIYF; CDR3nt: TGTGCCTGGGAACAGGGGGCGGCTGGAAACACCATATATTTT
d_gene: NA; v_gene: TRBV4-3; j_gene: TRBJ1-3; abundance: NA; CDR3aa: CASSQGVNSNSGNTIYF; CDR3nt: TGCGCCAGCAGCCAAGGAGTCAACAGCAACTCTGGAAACACCATATATTTT
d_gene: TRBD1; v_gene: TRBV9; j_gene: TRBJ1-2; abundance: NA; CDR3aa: CASSSPGTGVYGYTF; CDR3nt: TGTGCCAGCAGCTCCCCCGGGACAGGGGTCTATGGCTACACCTTC